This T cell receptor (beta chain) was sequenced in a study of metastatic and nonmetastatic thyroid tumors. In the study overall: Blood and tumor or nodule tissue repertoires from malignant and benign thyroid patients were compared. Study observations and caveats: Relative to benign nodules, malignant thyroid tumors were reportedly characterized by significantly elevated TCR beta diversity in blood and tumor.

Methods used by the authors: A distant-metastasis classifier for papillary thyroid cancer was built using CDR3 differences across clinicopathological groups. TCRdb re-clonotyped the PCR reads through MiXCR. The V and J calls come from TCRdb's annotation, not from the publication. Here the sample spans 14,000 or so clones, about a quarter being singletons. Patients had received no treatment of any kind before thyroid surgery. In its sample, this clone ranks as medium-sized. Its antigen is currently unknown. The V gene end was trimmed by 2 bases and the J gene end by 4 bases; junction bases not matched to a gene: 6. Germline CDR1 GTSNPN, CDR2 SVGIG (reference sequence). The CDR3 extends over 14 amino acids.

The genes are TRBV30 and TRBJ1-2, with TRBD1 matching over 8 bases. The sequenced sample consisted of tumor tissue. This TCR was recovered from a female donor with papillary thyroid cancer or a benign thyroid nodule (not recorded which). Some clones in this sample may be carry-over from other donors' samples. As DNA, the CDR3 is TGTGCCTGGAGTCCGGACAGGGTAGGCTATGGCTACACCTTC. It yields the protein CAWSPDRVGYGYTF. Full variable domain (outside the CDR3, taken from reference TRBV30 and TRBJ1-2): SQTIHQWPATLVQPVGSPLSLECTVEGTSNPNLYWYRQAAGRGLQLLFYSVGIGQISSEVPQNLSASRPQDRQFILSSKKLLLSDSGFYLCAWSPDRVGYGYTFGSGTRLTVV.